This T cell receptor beta chain was captured in a study of regulatory dendritic cells for organ transplantation (dated 2017 in TCRdb). Some background on the complete study: To make regulatory dendritic cells, monocytes were cultured with vitamin D3 on days 0 and 4, plus IL-10 on day 4. On day 6, LPS was added to the DC cultures to test how the DCs responded to a strong maturation-inducing agent. Before and after allostimulation with regulatory or mature dendritic cells, TCRbeta repertoires were sequenced from sorted naive and memory CD4+ and CD8+ T cells.

Regarding this clone: There is no known antigen for this receptor. No qualities accompany the bases; no much larger clone lies one base away.

CDR1 SQVTM and CDR2 ANQGSEA were looked up in the germline V gene. The CDR3 measures 13 amino acids from cysteine to phenylalanine. Left in the record is the CDR3 DNA by itself, 39 bases read in frame from the first base. V is shortened by 7 bases, J by 0 bases, and the region joining them spans 9 bases. Sorted T cell subsets were CFSE-labeled and co-cultured for around five days with allogeneic regulatory or mature dendritic cells at a 1:10 DC:T ratio. Naive T cells were sorted as CD45RA+ and memory T cells as CD45RO+ CD4+ or CD8+ cells by FACS. A couple of healthy control subjects provided the T cells used for TCR sequencing. The Qiagen DNeasy Blood & Tissue Kit was used for extraction of genomic DNA. A multiplexed two-step PCR with Vbeta-specific forward primers and Jbeta-specific reverse primers was used to amplify the TCRbeta CDR3 regions. Through the immunoSEQ service, the TCRbeta libraries were run on an Illumina instrument for sequencing. In the paper's pipeline: IMGT annotation was used to assign V, D and J genes, and synthetic CDR3 analogues were used to correct counts for multiplex PCR bias. Repertoire clonality was computed in the immunoSEQ Analyzer as one minus normalized Shannon entropy. Fisher's exact test with Benjamini-Hochberg false discovery rate control was used to define clonal expansion, with two-tailed P<0.01. The immuneACCESS repertoire file appears here via TCRdb, limited to in-frame rearrangements. These files lack a portion of the clones; in checked studies, under half of the deficit traces to unresolved V genes, and the cause of the others is not known. That table is the source of V, J and clone size, and D and trimming were worked out from the DNA. For this sample there are 9,500 to 15,000 clones; roughly 60% appear just once. 0.9% to 1.5% of the sample is taken by the ten largest.

Overall results and qualifications from the work: In both subjects, allostimulation led to expansion of memory CD8+ clones, although regulatory dendritic cells appeared to cause more limited expansion than mature dendritic cells did. Among the resting subsets, the most alloreactive TCR clonotypes were found in memory CD8+ T cells. The authors pointed out considerable heterogeneity between individuals in the alloreactive memory CD8+ T cell pool, and only two subjects were sequenced. Highly diverse repertoires were observed in naive CD4+ and CD8+ T cells, whereas lower diversity was observed in memory cells, and the most oligoclonal repertoires were found in memory CD8+ cells.

Sequencing used naive CD8+ T cells from blood cultured with dendritic cells. What the cell subset or site label conveys for this sample: CD45RA+ naive T cells. This sequence uses TRBV29-1 and TRBJ2-2; perhaps TRBD1 is the D gene, with 6 bases matching. The TCR comes from a human donor in good health. The CDR3 sequence is CSARTANTGELFF. The base sequence is TGCAGCGCTAGGACAGCGAACACCGGGGAGCTGTTTTTT.